This record looks at one T cell receptor (beta chain) sequence and its context. This clone's antigen is unknown. Per-base qualities were not stored, and no clone one base away is much larger. The data derive from a study of blood T cell repertoires in COVID-19 (dated by TCRdb to about 2020). A note on the overall study: Collaborator samples came from the United States, Italy and Spain and covered acute and convalescent phases of COVID-19. The prospective study material was composed of cDNA or gDNA derived from T cells, B-cell-depleted T cells, or PBMCs. The dataset comprised deeply sampled blood TCRbeta repertoires from subjects exposed to, actively infected with, or recovered from COVID-19. The samples were drawn from two sources: the first 160 participants of the ongoing ImmuneRACE study, and 1,200 or so subjects contributed by 6 global collaborators. The sample metadata nearly always contained a de-identified subject ID, COVID-19 status, age in years and sex. Where HLA class I and class II types were available, the types were taken from metadata supplied by the sample provider, not from assay-based typing. The repertoires were released in a freely available public database meant as a resource for research on the immune response to SARS-CoV-2.

From cysteine to phenylalanine, the CDR3 is 14 amino acids long. Only CDR3 DNA is held: 42 bases, read in frame from base 1. V is shortened by 2 bases, J by 4 bases, and the region joining them spans 9 bases. The germline V gene gives CDR1 as SGHDT and CDR2 as YYEEEE. What the authors observed across the whole study: The amount of clinical and demographic metadata varied by source and participant and was provided uncurated.

Each collaborating institution followed its own protocols to collect whole blood in K2EDTA tubes. For TCRbeta analysis, collaborators shipped samples in one of three forms: frozen whole blood, isolated PBMCs, or DNA extracted from either of those sample types. TCRbeta CDR3 regions were amplified from genomic DNA by means of the immunoSEQ Assay, a bias-controlled multiplex PCR. For the original study's pipeline: The number of nucleated cells in each sample was estimated by amplification of reference gene primers within the assay. To quantify the absolute abundance of each unique TCRbeta CDR3 rearrangement, sequence reads were collapsed and filtered. For each sample, productive Simpson clonality was calculated as the square root of Simpson's diversity index over productive rearrangements. TCRdb's version of the immuneACCESS table is confined to in-frame rearrangements and falls short of the full clone set. An unresolved V gene accounts for under half of the shortfall where checked; the remainder is of unknown origin. That table gives V, J and clone size, and the DNA gave D and trimming. Present in this sample are approximately 150,000 clones, roughly 82% of which were seen just once. The top ten clones comprise more than 8.5% of the sample.

Sequencing input: peripheral blood. Recombination linked TRBV5-6 to TRBJ2-2; a tentative D call is TRBD1 (6 bases match). This TCR derives from a man aged 55 to 69 with active or convalescent COVID-19. This receptor carries the CDR3 CASSLRTATGELFF. The DNA reads TGTGCCAGCAGCTTACGGACAGCCACCGGGGAGCTGTTTTTT.